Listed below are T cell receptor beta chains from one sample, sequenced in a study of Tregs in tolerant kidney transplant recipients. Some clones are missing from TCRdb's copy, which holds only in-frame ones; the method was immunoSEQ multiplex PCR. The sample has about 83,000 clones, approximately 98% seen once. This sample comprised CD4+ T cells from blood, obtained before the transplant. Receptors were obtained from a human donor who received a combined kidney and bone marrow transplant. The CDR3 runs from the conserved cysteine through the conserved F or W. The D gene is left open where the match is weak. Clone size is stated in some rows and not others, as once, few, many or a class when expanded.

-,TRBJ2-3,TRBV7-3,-,CASSLQAGWADTQYF,TGTGCCAGCAGCTTACAGGCAGGGTGGGCAGATACGCAGTATTTT
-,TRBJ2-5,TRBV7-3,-,CASSLMGGATQETQYF,TGTGCCAGCAGCTTAATGGGGGGGGCCACGCAAGAGACCCAGTACTTC
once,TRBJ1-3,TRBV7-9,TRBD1,CASHRGFSGNTIYF,TGTGCCAGCCACAGGGGATTCTCTGGAAACACCATATATTTT
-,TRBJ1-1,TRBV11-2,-,CASSLQGKGYTEAFF,TGTGCCAGCAGCTTACAGGGTAAGGGGTACACTGAAGCTTTCTTT
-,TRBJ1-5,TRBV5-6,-,CASSLRSQISNQPQHF,TGTGCCAGCAGCTTGAGAAGTCAGATTAGCAATCAGCCCCAGCATTTT
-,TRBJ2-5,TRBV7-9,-,CASSGRGSVSPSETQYF,TGTGCCAGCAGCGGAAGGGGCAGCGTCTCGCCCTCAGAGACCCAGTACTTC
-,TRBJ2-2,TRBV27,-,CASSLRPSGVGGELFF,TGTGCCAGCAGTTTAAGGCCCTCGGGGGTGGGCGGGGAGCTGTTTTTT
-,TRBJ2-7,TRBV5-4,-,CASSPSQGSSYEQYF,TGTGCCAGCAGCCCGAGTCAGGGGAGCTCCTACGAGCAGTACTTC
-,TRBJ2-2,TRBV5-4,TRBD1,CASSLAGTGGANTGELFF,TGTGCCAGCAGCTTGGCCGGGACAGGGGGCGCGAACACCGGGGAGCTGTTTTTT
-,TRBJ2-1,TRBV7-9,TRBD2,CASSLAQTSGSYNEQFF,TGTGCCAGCAGCTTAGCCCAGACTAGCGGGAGCTACAATGAGCAGTTCTTC
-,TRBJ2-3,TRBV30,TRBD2,CAWSVQLASGAATDTQYF,TGTGCCTGGAGTGTACAATTGGCTAGCGGGGCAGCCACAGATACGCAGTATTTT
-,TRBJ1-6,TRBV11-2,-,CASSGRGSYNSPLHF,TGTGCCAGCAGCGGCAGAGGCTCCTATAATTCACCCCTCCACTTT
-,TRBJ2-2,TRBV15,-,CATSMSGNTGELFF,TGTGCCACCAGCATGAGCGGGAACACCGGGGAGCTGTTTTTT
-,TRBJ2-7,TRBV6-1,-,CASSEAGVPYEQYF,TGTGCCAGCAGTGAAGCAGGGGTACCCTACGAGCAGTACTTC
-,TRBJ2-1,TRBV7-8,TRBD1,CASSFMDRGGGGEQFF,TGTGCCAGCAGCTTTATGGACAGGGGAGGGGGAGGTGAGCAGTTCTTC